This entry lists 2 T cell receptor beta chains sequenced from one sample in a study of cytomegalovirus exposure and HLA in healthy donors. The PCR contained 60 Vbeta and 13 Jbeta primers. Clones were sequenced by immunoSEQ multiplex PCR, and TCRdb holds only the in-frame ones, with some missing. The data show about 140,000 clones, around four fifths seen once. Sequenced sample: PBMCs. All receptors come from a young man in good health and CMV-seronegative.

V and J are TRBV7-3 and TRBJ2-4; 9 bases fit TRBD2. The CDR3 totals 18 residues. The trim removed 0 bases at V and 1 base at J, leaving 7 bases unmatched. Per germline, CDR1 SGHTA and CDR2 FQGTGA. CDR3 residues: CASSLTSAGGPAKNIQYF. The CDR3 nucleotides read TGTGCCAGCAGCTTAACGTCGGCGGGAGGGCCGGCCAAAAACATTCAGTACTTC.

This rearrangement joins TRBV5-1 to TRBJ1-5; tentative D call: TRBD1 (6 bases). Germline values: CDR1 SGHRS, CDR2 YFSETQ. The V end was cut by 1 base, the J end by 2 bases, with 13 bases between. The CDR3 loop spans 16 amino acids. In DNA form, the CDR3 reads TGCGCCAGCAGCTTGACAGGGAGTTTGGGCAATCAGCCCCAGCATTTT. It yields the protein CASSLTGSLGNQPQHF.